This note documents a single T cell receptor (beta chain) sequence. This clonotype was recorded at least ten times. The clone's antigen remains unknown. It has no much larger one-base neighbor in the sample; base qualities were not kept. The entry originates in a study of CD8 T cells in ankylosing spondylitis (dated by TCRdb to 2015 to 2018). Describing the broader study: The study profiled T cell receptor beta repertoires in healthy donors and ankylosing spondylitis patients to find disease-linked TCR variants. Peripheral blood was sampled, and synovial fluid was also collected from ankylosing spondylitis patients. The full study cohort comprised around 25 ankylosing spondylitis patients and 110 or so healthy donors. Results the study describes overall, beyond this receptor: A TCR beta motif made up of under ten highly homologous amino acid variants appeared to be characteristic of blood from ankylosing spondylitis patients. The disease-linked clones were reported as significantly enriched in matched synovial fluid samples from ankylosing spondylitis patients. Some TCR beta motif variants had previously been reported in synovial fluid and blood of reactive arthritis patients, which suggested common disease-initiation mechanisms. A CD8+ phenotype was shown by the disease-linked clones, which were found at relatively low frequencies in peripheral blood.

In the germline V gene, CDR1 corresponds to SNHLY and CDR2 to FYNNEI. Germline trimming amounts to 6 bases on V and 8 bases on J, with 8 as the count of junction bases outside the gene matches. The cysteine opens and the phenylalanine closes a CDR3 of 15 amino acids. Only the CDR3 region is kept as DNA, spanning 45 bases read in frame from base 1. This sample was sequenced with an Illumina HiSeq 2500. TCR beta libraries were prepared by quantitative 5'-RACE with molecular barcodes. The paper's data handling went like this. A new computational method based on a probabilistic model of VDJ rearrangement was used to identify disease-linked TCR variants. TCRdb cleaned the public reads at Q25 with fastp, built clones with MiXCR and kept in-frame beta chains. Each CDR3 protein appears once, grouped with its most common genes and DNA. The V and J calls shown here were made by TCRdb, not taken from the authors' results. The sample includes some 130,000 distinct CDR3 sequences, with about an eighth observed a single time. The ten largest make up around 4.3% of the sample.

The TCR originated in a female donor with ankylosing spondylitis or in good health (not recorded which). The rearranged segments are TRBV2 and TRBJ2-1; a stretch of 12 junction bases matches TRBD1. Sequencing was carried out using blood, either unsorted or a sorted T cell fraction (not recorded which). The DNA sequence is TGTGCCAGCAGGGGACAGGGGGCGCTAACAGATGAGCAGTTCTTC. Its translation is CASRGQGALTDEQFF.